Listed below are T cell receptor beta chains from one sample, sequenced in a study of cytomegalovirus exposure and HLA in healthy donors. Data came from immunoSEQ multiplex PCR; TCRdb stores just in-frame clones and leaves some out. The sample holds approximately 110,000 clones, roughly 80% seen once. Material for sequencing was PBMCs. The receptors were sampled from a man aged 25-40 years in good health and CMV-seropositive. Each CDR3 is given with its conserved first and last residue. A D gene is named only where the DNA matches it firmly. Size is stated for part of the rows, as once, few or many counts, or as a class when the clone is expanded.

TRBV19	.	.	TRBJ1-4	TGTGCCAGTAGTAACCAGGGTAATGAAAAACTGTTTTTT	CASSNQGNEKLFF
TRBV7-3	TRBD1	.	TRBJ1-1	TGTGCCAGCAGCCCTCAGGGGGACACTGAAGCTTTCTTT	CASSPQGDTEAFF
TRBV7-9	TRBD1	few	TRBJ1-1	TGTGCCAGCAGCTCCCTTAAAACCAGGGGGCCCAGCACTGAAGCTTTCTTT	CASSSLKTRGPSTEAFF
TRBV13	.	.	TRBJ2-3	TGTGCCAGCAGCTTAAGGTCACGGGGAGTTACAGATACGCAGTATTTT	CASSLRSRGVTDTQYF
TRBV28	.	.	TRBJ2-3	TGTGCCAGCAGTTGGGGGGAGTGGCGTGGCACAGATACGCAGTATTTT	CASSWGEWRGTDTQYF
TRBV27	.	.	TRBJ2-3	TGTGCCAGCAGCCCTTTCTCGGCGGGGCTCACAGATACGCAGTATTTT	CASSPFSAGLTDTQYF
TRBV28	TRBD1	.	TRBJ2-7	TGTGCCAGCAGGCACGGACAGGGGAACTACTACGAGCAGTACTTC	CASRHGQGNYYEQYF
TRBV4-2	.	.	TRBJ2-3	TGTGCCAGCAGCCAGGAGAGAACTAGCACAGATACGCAGTATTTT	CASSQERTSTDTQYF
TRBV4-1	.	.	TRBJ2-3	TGCGCCAGCAGCCTTAGCTTGAAGGATACGCAGTATTTT	CASSLSLKDTQYF
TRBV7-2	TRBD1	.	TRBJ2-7	TGTGCCAGCAGCACGACAGGGGCGTCCCACGAGCAGTACTTC	CASSTTGASHEQYF
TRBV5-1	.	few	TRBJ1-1	TGCGCCAGCAGCTTGGAGGCGGGCAGGACGAACACTGAAGCTTTCTTT	CASSLEAGRTNTEAFF
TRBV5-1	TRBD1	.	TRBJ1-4	TGCGCCAGCAGCTTGGGGCCGGGACAGACTAATGAAAAACTGTTTTTT	CASSLGPGQTNEKLFF
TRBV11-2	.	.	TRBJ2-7	TGTGCCAGCACTCAAGGGGGGGCCTACTACGAGCAGTACTTC	CASTQGGAYYEQYF
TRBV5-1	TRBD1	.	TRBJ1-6	TGCGCCAGCAGCCTAAATCCCCCACAGGGGCAAAGCTCCTATAATTCACCCCTCCACTTT	CASSLNPPQGQSSYNSPLHF
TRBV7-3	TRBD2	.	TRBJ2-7	TGTGCCAGCAGCTTAACCAGCGGGGGACGCTACGAGCAGTACTTC	CASSLTSGGRYEQYF
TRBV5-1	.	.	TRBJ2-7	TGCGCCAGCAGCTTACAGCAGCATACCTACGAGCAGTACTTC	CASSLQQHTYEQYF
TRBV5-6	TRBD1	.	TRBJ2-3	TGTGCCAGCAGCTTGGGGCGGACAGGGGTCACAGATACGCAGTATTTT	CASSLGRTGVTDTQYF
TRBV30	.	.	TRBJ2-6	TGTGCCTGGAGCCAGATAGGGGCCAACGTCCTGACTTTC	CAWSQIGANVLTF
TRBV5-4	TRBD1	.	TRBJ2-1	TGTGCCAGCAGCCGCCCGACAGGGAGCTCCTACAATGAGCAGTTCTTC	CASSRPTGSSYNEQFF
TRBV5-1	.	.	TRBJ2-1	TGCGCCAGCAGCTTGATCCTTGGAGGGGACAATGAGCAGTTCTTC	CASSLILGGDNEQFF
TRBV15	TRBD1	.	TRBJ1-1	TGTGCCACCAGCAGACTCACACAGGGGGCGACTGAAGCTTTCTTT	CATSRLTQGATEAFF
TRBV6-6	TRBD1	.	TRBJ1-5	TGTGCCAGCAGTTGGGGACAGGGATATCAGCCCCAGCATTTT	CASSWGQGYQPQHF